This T cell receptor beta chain comes out of a study of blood T cell repertoires in COVID-19. The overall study: Nucleic acid was either cDNA or gDNA, and it came from T cells, B-cell-depleted T cells, or PBMCs.

Participants spanned ages about 18 to 90 years and resided in around 25 US areas. Assignments of participants to cohorts depended upon their own reported clinical history. Sequencing was performed with immunoSEQ multiplex PCR; in TCRdb, only in-frame clones are kept and a portion is missing. The sample includes roughly 240,000 clones, roughly 89% of them seen just once. The sample consisted of PBMCs or T cells enriched from blood (not recorded which). The clonotype comes from a woman under 40 with acute COVID-19.

The CDR3 nucleotides are TGTGCCAGCAGCTTCGGGGGGCGGATTAACTATGGCTACACCTTC. Its translation: CASSFGGRINYGYTF. The chain carries TRBV5-8 and TRBJ1-2; D perhaps matches TRBD1 (6 bases). The CDR3 totals 15 residues. The V gene lost 2 bases and the J gene lost 1 base, with 12 bases spanning the gap. Per the germline V gene, CDR1 is SGHTS and CDR2 is YDEGEE.